This TCR beta chain comes out of a study of cytotoxic CD8 clonotypes in ibrutinib-treated CLL. Germline V lookup: CDR1 MGHRA, CDR2 YSYEKL. V gave up 0 bases and J gave up 8 bases; unmatched junction bases: 10. CDR3 length: 17 amino acids. Remarks on this clone: The antigen is unknown.

TCRdb keeps only in-frame clones here, not all; method: immunoSEQ multiplex PCR. Of fewer than 400,000 clones listed, 67% were seen once; the top ten hold around 6.3%. Study observations and caveats: Before falling back toward baseline at progression, clonality had risen at the time of ibrutinib response.

The sequenced sample was PBMCs, obtained after 36 months of ibrutinib treatment. The receptor was isolated from a human donor with chronic lymphocytic leukemia. The rearrangement links TRBV4-1 to TRBJ2-1, with 10 bases lining up with TRBD2. The CDR3 sequence: CASSQELAGGPFYEQFF. CDR3 DNA: TGCGCCAGCAGCCAAGAATTAGCGGGGGGACCTTTTTATGAGCAGTTCTTC.